The next 30 T cell receptor beta chains were all read from a single sample in a study of T cells in Graves' hyperthyroidism and ophthalmopathy (dated by TCRdb to about 2019). Libraries were constructed by multiplex PCR. Instrument on record: Illumina HiSeq 2000. The TCR beta CDR3 regions were amplified from the RNA transcripts. A first-round RT-PCR of the TCR CDR3 used the HTBI primer set with the Qiagen OneStep RT-PCR kit. The raw public reads went through TCRdb reprocessing: fastp at Q25, MiXCR clone calling, in-frame beta chains kept. Each CDR3 protein appears once, grouped with its most common genes and DNA. Here the sample has roughly 800,000 distinct CDR3 sequences; roughly 40% occur a single time. The ten biggest clones cover more than 7% of the sample. The specimen was blood. All receptors derive from a man younger than 35 with Graves' hyperthyroidism.

The rearrangement links TRBV7-6 to TRBJ1-4; no reliable D call. The J call could be wrong; TRBJ2-2 is a better fit for the DNA end. CDR1 and CDR2 (germline): SGHVS, FNYEAQ. The CDR3 contains 12 residues. CDR3 residues: CASSKTPGELFF. Here the CDR3 DNA reads TGTGCCAGCAGCAAGACCCCCGGGGAGCTGTTTTTT.

This clonotype was picked up many times. The chain couples TRBV29-1 to TRBJ1-2; D may be TRBD1 (5 bases). CDR1 is SQVTM, CDR2 ANQGSEA, per germline. There are 11 residues in the CDR3. The V gene lost 4 bases and the J gene lost 6 bases, with 9 bases spanning the gap. CDR3 region: CSVGGEDGYTF. Written as DNA, the CDR3 is TGCAGCGTTGGAGGGGAGGATGGCTACACCTTC.

CDR3 DNA: TGTGCCAGCAGCTTCCTTAGTGGGGTTGAGACCCAGTACTTC. This gives the protein CASSFLSGVETQYF. The chain carries TRBV7-8 and TRBJ2-5; D is ambiguous. This CDR3 is 14 amino acids long. The V end was cut by 3 bases, the J end by 5 bases, with 13 bases between. The germline CDR1 and CDR2 sequences are SGHVS and FQNEAQ. The full variable domain, its missing parts supplied by reference TRBV7-8 and TRBJ2-5, is GAGVSQSPRYKVAKRGQDVALRCDPISGHVSLFWYQQALGQGPEFLTYFQNEAQLDKSGLPSDRFFAERPEGSVSTLKIQRTQQEDSAVYLCASSFLSGVETQYFGPGTRLLVL.

With respect to this clonotype: Relative to the germline gene, one junction end is altered; a read error may explain this. The V call is TRBV5-1, the J call TRBJ1-2, with 7 bases identical to TRBD1. Germline CDR1 reads SGHRS; CDR2 reads YFSETQ. The CDR3 spans 13 residues. As DNA, the CDR3 is TGCGCCGGCAGCTTGGGACAGTCCTATGGCTACACCTTC. This sequence encodes CAGSLGQSYGYTF.

This clonotype was counted at least ten times. The CDR3 loop is CASRASAYEQYF. The CDR3 DNA sequence: TGCGCCAGCAGGGCTAGCGCCTACGAGCAGTACTTC. The chain joins TRBV5-1 to TRBJ2-7; tentative D call: TRBD2 (6 bases). V lost 5 bases to trimming and J lost 2 bases, with 8 bases between them. The CDR3 extends over 12 amino acids. In germline, CDR1 is SGHRS, CDR2 YFSETQ.

V usage is TRBV15 and J usage is TRBJ1-4, with 7 bases aligning to TRBD1. The germline CDR1 and CDR2 sequences are LNHNV and YYDKDF (reference sequence). V shed 0 bases and J 6 bases; nucleotides not matched to a gene: 4. CDR3 length: 15 residues. This CDR3 is CATSRDGGTDEKLFF. The CDR3 DNA is TGTGCCACCAGCAGAGACGGAGGGACAGATGAAAAACTGTTTTTT.

This clonotype was observed many times. V usage is TRBV7-9 and J usage is TRBJ1-6, with TRBD1 identical over 11 bases. CDR3 length equals 17 residues. The germline V gene has CDR1 SEHNR and CDR2 FQNEAQ (reference sequence). The V segment lost 1 base and the J segment 7 bases; nucleotides outside the gene matches: 6. CDR3 DNA sequence: TGTGCCAGCAGCTTAGGTTGGGGGGACAGGGGGAATTCACCCCTCCACTTT. Encoded protein: CASSLGWGDRGNSPLHF.

The chain uses TRBV7-2 and TRBJ1-2; D call uncertain. V was trimmed by 5 bases and J by 8 bases, leaving 21 bases between them. This CDR3 contains 15 residues. CDR1 SGHTA and CDR2 FQGNSA come from the germline V gene. CDR3 DNA: TGTGCCAGCAGCCCGGGCCTCTCAAGCTCCCACGGCTACACCTTC. It encodes CASSPGLSSSHGYTF.

The gene calls are TRBV9 and TRBJ2-2, with 8 bases lining up with TRBD2. Germline lookup yields CDR1 SGDLS and CDR2 YYNGEE. The J segment lost 7 bases and the V segment lost 0 bases, leaving 11 bases of the junction unmatched. The CDR3 is 17 amino acids. The CDR3 DNA follows: TGTGCCAGCAGCGTAGTCGGGGCCGGGGGGGTTGGCGGGGAGCTGTTTTTT. Protein product: CASSVVGAGGVGGELFF.

As concerns this clonotype: Compared with germline, one end of the junction differs, possibly owing to a read error. The chain links TRBV7-3 to TRBJ2-2; D is undetermined. The germline V gene has CDR1 SGHTA and CDR2 FQGTGA. The CDR3 is made up of 14 amino acids. The DNA for the CDR3 is TGTGCCGGCAGTCCATCCCAAAACACCGGGGAGCTGTTTTTT. It is translated as CAGSPSQNTGELFF.

This clonotype was counted many times. Here the CDR3 reads CASSLGSKAFF. In nucleotides, the CDR3 is TGTGCCAGCAGCTTGGGCAGCAAAGCTTTCTTT. The V call is TRBV5-6, the J call TRBJ1-1; no reliable D call. CDR3 length equals 11 residues. Trimming cost V 0 bases and J 9 bases, with 6 bases left between them. Looked up from germline, CDR1 is SGHDT and CDR2 is YYEEEE.

This clonotype was detected only a few times. One junction end disagrees with the germline gene, perhaps due to a read error. The V and J genes are TRBV9 and TRBJ2-5, with TRBD2 matching over 7 bases. The length of the CDR3 is 15 residues. CDR1 SGDLS and CDR2 YYNGEE come from the germline V gene. CDR3 region: CASSQGSSGTETQYF. DNA for the CDR3: TGCGCCAGCAGCCAAGGGTCGAGCGGGACGGAGACCCAGTACTTC.

This clonotype was picked up many times. The chain combines TRBV20-1 with TRBJ2-6, with D uncertain. Germline V gives CDR1 DFQATT, CDR2 SNEGSKA (reference sequence). The CDR3 is 16 residues long. The germline V and J ends were trimmed by 2 bases and 4 bases, with 15 bases remaining between them. The CDR3: CSARRPNLSGANVLTF. Here the CDR3 DNA reads TGCAGTGCTAGACGACCAAACCTATCCGGGGCCAACGTCCTGACTTTC.

This clonotype was counted ten times or more. The rearrangement joins TRBV15 to TRBJ2-7; D unclear. V lost 3 bases and J 3 bases, leaving 6 bases between the germline ends. Germline V gene sequence: CDR1 LNHNV, CDR2 YYDKDF (reference sequence). CDR3 size: 12 residues. The CDR3: CATSSRDYEQYF. The CDR3 nucleotides read TGTGCCACCAGCAGCCGTGACTACGAGCAGTACTTC.

The rearrangement uses TRBV9 and TRBJ2-2; 7 nucleotides align to TRBD1. Germline V CDR1 and CDR2: SGDLS, YYNGEE. V dropped 3 bases and J dropped 7; count of bases not matched to a gene: 0. The CDR3 runs to 12 residues. The CDR3 sequence: CASSGTGGELFF. The DNA for the CDR3 is TGTGCCAGCAGCGGGACAGGCGGGGAGCTGTTTTTT.

This chain links TRBV6-5 with TRBJ1-1; unclear D gene. CDR3 length: 13 residues. Germline CDR1 and CDR2: MNHEY and SVGAGI. The CDR3 region is CSPLGYENTEAFF. CDR3 coding DNA: TGTTCTCCCTTGGGATATGAGAACACTGAAGCTTTCTTT.

The V gene is TRBV5-1, the J gene TRBJ2-7; D may be TRBD2 (5 bases). This CDR3 comprises 11 residues. Germline V CDR1 and CDR2: SGHRS, YFSETQ. Trimming shortened V by 10 bases and J by 4 bases, and 12 bases separated the two germline ends. The CDR3 loop is CAPYERYEQYF. CDR3 sequence (DNA): TGCGCCCCCTATGAGCGGTACGAGCAGTACTTC.

The gene calls are TRBV7-9 and TRBJ1-1; a possible D gene is TRBD1 (6 bases). CDR3 length equals 14 residues. Trimming stripped 1 base from V and 3 bases from J, with 9 bases between. CDR1 is SEHNR and CDR2 is FQNEAQ in the germline V gene (reference sequence). CDR3 residues: CASSLGGQDTEAFF. For the CDR3, the DNA is TGTGCCAGCAGCTTAGGGGGGCAAGACACTGAAGCTTTCTTT.

The J gene is TRBJ1-6, the V gene TRBV12-3 or TRBV12-4; possible D gene TRBD1, 5 bases. The germline V and J ends were trimmed by 4 bases and 6 bases, with 13 bases remaining between them. The length of the CDR3 is 15 residues. The CDR3 sequence is CASSWGRLLNSPLHF. For the CDR3, the DNA is TGTGCCAGCAGTTGGGGACGGTTGCTTAATTCACCCCTCCACTTT.

This clonotype was seen only once. The chain links TRBV4-2 to TRBJ2-7; 9 positions match TRBD2. V gave up 0 bases and J gave up 3 bases; unmatched junction bases: 6. Germline loops: CDR1 LGHNA, CDR2 YNFKEQ. The CDR3 extends over 16 amino acids. This CDR3 is CASSQDGAAGGYEQYF. The CDR3 region has the DNA TGTGCCAGCAGCCAAGATGGGGCAGCGGGGGGCTACGAGCAGTACTTC.

This clonotype has a single count. V and J are TRBV7-9 and TRBJ1-5; 7 bases fit TRBD1. Germline V CDR1 and CDR2: SEHNR, FQNEAQ (reference sequence). With V trimmed by 6 bases and J by 3 bases, 5 bases remained unmatched. The CDR3 length is 14 residues. The CDR3 DNA reads TGTGCCAGCAGTTCACAGGGGTACAATCAGCCCCAGCATTTT. Its translation: CASSSQGYNQPQHF.

The V and J genes are TRBV20-1 and TRBJ1-1; D gene uncertain. The germline V gene has CDR1 DFQATT and CDR2 SNEGSKA (reference sequence). Trimming removed 0 bases at V and 1 base at J, with 9 bases between. The CDR3 extends over 14 amino acids. The CDR3 sequence: CSARDDLSNTEAFF. The CDR3 DNA reads as TGCAGTGCTAGAGATGACTTATCGAACACTGAAGCTTTCTTT.

The chain uses TRBV20-1 and TRBJ1-6; no clear D gene. Germline values: CDR1 DFQATT, CDR2 SNEGSKA (reference sequence). The V end lost 3 bases, the J end lost 0 bases, and 12 bases lay between the germline ends. CDR3 length equals 16 residues. The CDR3 bases are TGCAGTGCTAGCAAAGTTGGAACCTCCTATAATTCACCCCTCCACTTT. It encodes CSASKVGTSYNSPLHF.

The chain links TRBV20-1 to TRBJ1-1, with a tentative D call TRBD1 (6 bases). This CDR3 spans 15 amino acids. Trimming left V 0 bases short and J 4 bases short, with 15 bases between. Per the germline V gene, CDR1 is DFQATT and CDR2 is SNEGSKA (reference sequence). CDR3 DNA: TGCAGTGCTAGAGATAACGGGGGGCCAGGCACTGAAGCTTTCTTT. This sequence encodes CSARDNGGPGTEAFF.

The rearrangement links TRBV2 to TRBJ1-2, with unresolved D. V dropped 1 base and J dropped 5 bases, with 11 bases sitting between them. In germline, CDR1 is SNHLY, CDR2 FYNNEI. The CDR3 sequence is 14 residues long. The CDR3 DNA reads as TGTGCCAGCAGTGAAGATCCCGGTCTATATGGCTACACCTTC. This gives the protein CASSEDPGLYGYTF. The entire variable domain, with the rest obtained from reference TRBV2 and TRBJ1-2, is as follows: EPEVTQTPSHQVTQMGQEVILRCVPISNHLYFYWYRQILGQKVEFLVSFYNNEISEKSEIFDDQFSVERPDGSNFTLKIRSTKLEDSAMYFCASSEDPGLYGYTFGSGTRLTVV.

At least ten counts were recorded for this clonotype. CDR3 protein: CSVDRVQETQYF. The CDR3 DNA is TGCAGCGTTGATAGAGTCCAAGAGACCCAGTACTTC. The chain is built from TRBV29-1 and TRBJ2-5; no definite D call. Trimming shortened V by 3 bases and J by 1 base, and 6 bases separated the two germline ends. The CDR3 totals 12 residues. Germline assignment: CDR1 SQVTM and CDR2 ANQGSEA. Full variable domain (rest looked up from reference TRBV29-1 and TRBJ2-5): SAVISQKPSRDICQRGTSLTIQCQVDSQVTMMFWYRQQPGQSLTLIATANQGSEATYESGFVIDKFPISRPNLTFSTLTVSNMSPEDSSIYLCSVDRVQETQYFGPGTRLLVL.

This clonotype was seen at least ten times. This rearrangement joins TRBV15 to TRBJ2-7; D is possibly TRBD2 (6 bases). The CDR3 is 14 residues long. V lost 3 bases to trimming and J lost 1 base, with 10 bases between them. Germline V lookup: CDR1 LNHNV, CDR2 YYDKDF (reference sequence). The CDR3 loop is CATSSLATSYEQYF. In DNA, the CDR3 is TGTGCCACCAGCAGTCTAGCGACATCCTACGAGCAGTACTTC.

About this clonotype: A read error may account for a junction end that differs from germline. The chain recombines TRBV10-3 with TRBJ2-7; D ambiguous. The V gene's germline CDR1 is ENHRY and CDR2 SYGVKD. CDR3 length: 15 residues. CDR3 loop: CASSSPWGENYEQYF. The CDR3 bases are TGTGCCAGCAGTTCACCATGGGGTGAGAACTACGAGCAGTACTTC.

This clonotype has just a few counts. The V and J genes are TRBV7-9 and TRBJ2-5; possibly TRBD1 for D (5 bases). Trimming removed 5 bases at V and 5 bases at J, with 9 bases between. Germline CDR1 SEHNR, CDR2 FQNEAQ (reference sequence). The CDR3 is 12 amino acids. The CDR3 loop is CASSEKGETQYF. DNA of the CDR3: TGTGCCAGCAGCGAGAAGGGGGAGACCCAGTACTTC.

This clonotype was seen many times. This chain links TRBV9 with TRBJ2-5; D possibly matches TRBD1 or TRBD2 (6 bases each). Germline lookup yields CDR1 SGDLS and CDR2 YYNGEE. This CDR3 region has 14 residues. V lost 5 bases and J lost 4, with 15 bases in between. CDR3: CASSVGGRGETQYF. In nucleotides, the CDR3 is TGTGCCAGCAGTGTCGGGGGCCGCGGAGAGACCCAGTACTTC.